The text below deals with one T cell receptor (beta chain). Only a few counts were recorded for this clonotype. This receptor's antigen is unknown. Base qualities are not at hand, and no much larger clone is one base apart. The source of the sample is a study of T cell repertoires in cytomegalovirus infection (dated by TCRdb to about 2019). With regard to the full study: Recently identified HLA-C-restricted CMV epitopes, whose presentation resists viral immunomodulation, were targeted by peptide stimulations together with well-studied HLA-B-restricted epitopes. Donor HLA type was relevant to the analysis, because carriage of CMV infection together with the matching HLA type was indicated by public TCR beta signatures. Broad study findings and their caveats: In both this cohort and an independent roughly 330-donor cohort, the cumulative frequency of public TCR beta family members distinguished carriers of CMV infection plus the relevant HLA type. The ex vivo response was dominated by HLA-C-restricted CMV-specific TCR beta clonotypes, which also provided the single most frequent clonotype in two of eight donors.

Cut back by 6 bases and 8 bases, the V and J ends lie 13 bases apart. The cysteine opens and the phenylalanine closes a CDR3 of 12 amino acids. The kept DNA is CDR3 alone, 36 bases in frame from the first base. CDR1 SNHLY and CDR2 FYNNEI were looked up in the germline V gene. The meaning of the sample's treatment or condition label: in vitro stimulation with specific CMV peptide epitopes to enrich CMV-specific T cells. The sequencing machine was an Illumina HiSeq 1500. TCRdb reprocessing: public reads trimmed at Q25 with fastp, clones called with MiXCR, in-frame beta chains kept. Each CDR3 protein gets just one entry, which takes the most common genes and DNA from the rows behind it. The sample table contains some 920,000 distinct CDR3 sequences; only one count was recorded for 25% to 40% of them. Together, the top ten hold over 10% of the sample.

The rearranged chain carries TRBV2 and TRBJ1-2; the D gene is not confidently resolved. This TCR was recovered from a human donor in good health (CMV status not recorded). Some clones in this sample may be carry-over from other donors' samples. This material consisted of cultured CD8+ T cells from PBMCs, taken from culture after CMV antigen stimulation. The nucleotides read TGTGCCAGCAGGGGCACTAAGGGCGGCTACACCTTC. This encodes CASRGTKGGYTF.